A selection of T cell receptor beta chains follows, all from one sample in a study of shared clonotypes between healthy human individuals. Data came from immunoSEQ multiplex PCR; TCRdb stores just in-frame clones and leaves some out. Here the sample spans roughly 2,500,000 clones, over 85% being singletons. Sequenced: naive CD4+ T cells from PBMCs. The source is a man younger than 35 in good health. Some clones in this sample may be carry-over from other donors' samples. CDR3s include the opening cysteine and the closing phenylalanine or tryptophan.

>TRBV6-6|TRBJ2-3
CASSYGTSGRGNTQYF
>TRBV19|TRBJ1-1
CASSIFGEGEAFF
>TRBV6-1|TRBJ2-2
CASSGLAGINTGELFF
>TRBV7-2|TRBJ2-1
CASSLGSASGSGFNEQFF
>TRBV10-3|TRBJ2-7
CAISASDRTYEQYF
>TRBV2|TRBJ1-1
CASSTSWPEAFF
>TRBV9|TRBJ1-2
CASSLRTGEGGYTF
>TRBV4-2|TRBJ2-1
CASSPRDRGHEQFF
>TRBV4-1|TRBJ1-1
CASSQGRYWGTEAFF
>TRBV7-2|TRBJ2-1
CASSLMTSGSTNEQFF
>TRBV6-1|TRBJ1-1
CASSVGPVPNTEAFF
>TRBV9|TRBJ2-4
CASSVGEAQGDLNIQYF
>TRBV7-2|TRBJ2-1
CASSFILDLNEQFF
>TRBV28|TRBJ2-2
CASSRLSTGVGDTGELFF
>TRBV29-1|TRBJ2-7
CSVGLPNYEQYF
>TRBV15|TRBJ2-3
CATSRGGRQPQVYTQYF
>TRBV30|TRBJ2-7
CAWSRDTSYEQYF
>TRBV12-5|TRBJ2-2
CASGPARGTGGTGELFF
>TRBV30|TRBJ2-7
CAWNRGESYEQYF
>TRBV7-9|TRBJ2-3
CASSRSGVSTDTQYF
>TRBV14|TRBJ1-4
CASSHRGGEKLFF
>TRBV7-9|TRBJ2-7
CASSPEGLRYEQYF
>TRBV4-2|TRBJ2-5
CASTSGRAGETQYF
>TRBV7-2|TRBJ1-1
CASSPLYKAVLF
>TRBV28|TRBJ2-7
CASSLPGAEQYF
>TRBV11-3|TRBJ1-1
CASSSAGGDLGNTEAFF
>TRBV7-2|TRBJ2-1
CASSSYVRASGYNEQFF
>TRBV4-2|TRBJ2-3
CASSQDGSTDTQYF
>TRBV27|TRBJ2-1
CASSLLTDWGLAGLNEQFF
>TRBV5-8|TRBJ2-3
CASTPGTSGRSDTQYF
>TRBV6-1|TRBJ1-5
CASSAGGDQPQHF
>TRBV18|TRBJ1-1
CASSPMWGRNTEAFF
>TRBV28|TRBJ2-1
CASSSSVLAHDEQFF
>TRBV28|TRBJ2-5
CASSLRETQYF
>TRBV6-1|TRBJ1-5
CARDSNQPQHF
>TRBV19|TRBJ1-2
CASSMRGLYGYTF
>TRBV7-2|TRBJ2-3
CASSFGGRADTQYF